This T cell receptor beta chain was retrieved from a study of blood T cell repertoires in COVID-19. Study at large: The samples span acute and convalescent COVID-19 from the United States, Italy and Spain. PBMCs, B-cell-depleted T cells, or T cells were the source of the cDNA or gDNA that made up the material.

Profiled with immunoSEQ multiplex PCR; TCRdb holds only in-frame clones, not every one. The sample consists of under 300,000 clones, approximately 81% of them appearing once. Individuals aged about 18 to 89 years were recruited from 24 US areas. Participants were placed into cohorts based on the clinical history they reported. The sequenced sample was PBMCs or T cells enriched from blood (not recorded which). The receptor comes from a woman between 45 and 60 years old who had been exposed to COVID-19.

The CDR3 DNA reads as TGTGCCAGCAGCTTAGCCCCGACAGGCCTCTATGGCTACACCTTC. Translating gives CASSLAPTGLYGYTF. The chain couples TRBV7-9 to TRBJ1-2, with a weak D call TRBD1 (6 bases). The CDR3 sequence is 15 residues long. CDR1 and CDR2 (germline): SEHNR, FQNEAQ (reference sequence). Trimming pared 0 bases from V and 4 bases from J, leaving 12 bases between.